A selection of T cell receptor beta chains follows, all from one sample in a study of cytomegalovirus exposure and HLA in healthy donors. Data came from immunoSEQ multiplex PCR; TCRdb stores just in-frame clones and leaves some out. The repertoire has about 140,000 clones, 65% to 85% of them found once; the top ten carry about 2.4%. Material for sequencing was PBMCs. The receptor source for this set is a man between 50 and 59 years old in good health and CMV-seronegative. Both conserved end residues are part of each CDR3. D genes are given only for firm matches. The size entry is marked missing in some rows and otherwise reads once, few, many or a size class.

TRBV11-3	TRBJ1-1	.	.	TGTGCCAGCAGCTTTGTTGGGGACGGAGCGGGCACTGAAGCTTTCTTT	CASSFVGDGAGTEAFF
TRBV6-5	TRBJ2-2	.	TRBD2	TGTGCCAGCAGAGGTACTAGCGGGAGGCAAGGGGAGCTGTTTTTT	CASRGTSGRQGELFF
TRBV2	TRBJ2-7	.	.	TGTGCCAGCAGTGAGTCAGGGGACGGGACCTACGAGCAGTACTTC	CASSESGDGTYEQYF
TRBV4-2	TRBJ2-7	.	.	TGTGCCAGCAGCCAAGGCCTATTTTCCTACGAGCAGTACTTC	CASSQGLFSYEQYF
TRBV4-1	TRBJ1-4	.	TRBD1	TGCGCCAGCAGCCAGGCCGGGACAGGGGGTTGGGAATGGAAACTGTTTTTT	CASSQAGTGGWEWKLFF
TRBV5-1	TRBJ2-7	.	TRBD2	TGCGCCAGCAGCTTGGGGGGAGGACTAGCGGACGAGCAGTACTTC	CASSLGGGLADEQYF
TRBV5-1	TRBJ2-3	.	TRBD2	TGCGCCAGCAGCTTAGGACTAGCACGGGATACGCAGTATTTT	CASSLGLARDTQYF
TRBV6-1	TRBJ1-4	.	.	TGTGCCAGCAGTGAAGCTGGGGGGGCATATGAAAAACTGTTTTTT	CASSEAGGAYEKLFF
TRBV6-6	TRBJ1-4	.	.	TGTGCCAGCAGTTTGGACAGACTTAATGAAAAACTGTTTTTT	CASSLDRLNEKLFF
TRBV13	TRBJ2-3	.	.	TGTGCCAGCAGCGCTTGGGAGGACCGAGATACGCAGTATTTT	CASSAWEDRDTQYF
TRBV7-9	TRBJ1-5	many	TRBD1	TGTGCCAGCAGCTTAGTGTCCGGGACAGCTAGCAATCAGCCCCAGCATTTT	CASSLVSGTASNQPQHF
TRBV19	TRBJ1-1	.	TRBD1	TGTGCCAGCAGACGGACAGGGGTTACTGAAGCTTTCTTT	CASRRTGVTEAFF
TRBV5-1	TRBJ1-2	.	TRBD1	TGCGCCAGCAGCTTGGGCGGGCGACAGGGGGCGAATGGCTACACCTTC	CASSLGGRQGANGYTF
TRBV19	TRBJ2-7	.	TRBD1	TGTGCCAGTAGTATCCGGGACAGGGACTCCTACGAGCAGTACTTC	CASSIRDRDSYEQYF
TRBV7-3	TRBJ2-1	.	TRBD2	TGTGCCAGCAGCAGCGGGGGGGCCGTAGTTAATGAGCAGTTCTTC	CASSSGGAVVNEQFF
TRBV5-1	TRBJ2-3	.	TRBD1	TGCGCCAGCAGCGCCGGACAGGCTTTCACAGATACGCAGTATTTT	CASSAGQAFTDTQYF
TRBV19	TRBJ1-5	once	.	TGTGCCAGTAGCAGGACAGATGGGCGTCAGCCCCAGCATTTT	CASSRTDGRQPQHF
TRBV5-6	TRBJ2-3	few	TRBD2	TGTGCCAGCAGCTTGCGGGCTAGCGGAGATACGCAGTATTTT	CASSLRASGDTQYF
TRBV7-3	TRBJ2-1	.	TRBD2	TGTGCCAGCAGCTCTAGCGGGGCGGCCCGTGAGCAGTTCTTC	CASSSSGAAREQFF
TRBV5-4	TRBJ1-2	once	TRBD1	TGTGCCAGCAGCCTCGGACAGGGGGCTGACTATGGCTACACCTTC	CASSLGQGADYGYTF
TRBV7-9	TRBJ2-7	.	TRBD1	TGTGCCAGCAGCTTGCTGGGACAGGGGGGTCAGTACTTC	CASSLLGQGGQYF
TRBV28	TRBJ1-6	.	.	TGTGCCAGCAGTTTAACAATGATGACCTATAATTCACCCCTCCACTTT	CASSLTMMTYNSPLHF
TRBV6-5	TRBJ1-1	.	.	TGTGCCAGCAGGTACAAACAGGGTATGAACACTGAAGCTTTCTTT	CASRYKQGMNTEAFF
TRBV5-4	TRBJ2-5	.	.	TGTGCCAGCAGCTTCGTGAAGGGGGAAGAGACCCAGTACTTC	CASSFVKGEETQYF
TRBV7-8	TRBJ2-5	once	TRBD2	TGTGCCAGCAGCTTACGGGCTAGCGGGAGAGGGCGTGGACAAGAGACCCAGTACTTC	CASSLRASGRGRGQETQYF
TRBV6-6	TRBJ2-7	.	TRBD2	TGTGCCAGCATATATAGCGGGAGCTCCTACGAGCAGTACTTC	CASIYSGSSYEQYF
TRBV30	TRBJ2-1	.	.	TGTGCCTGGAGTGGACGGCGGGGTAATGAGCAGTTCTTC	CAWSGRRGNEQFF
TRBV7-9	TRBJ2-1	.	TRBD1	TGTGCCAGCAGCTTATCACCAGGGGGCGCCGAGTTCTTC	CASSLSPGGAEFF
TRBV13	TRBJ2-2	.	.	TGTGCCAGCAGCCCCACAGGATCCACCGGGGAGCTGTTTTTT	CASSPTGSTGELFF
TRBV2	TRBJ1-1	.	TRBD1	TGTGCCAGCAGAGGGGACAGCGAAGCTTTCTTT	CASRGDSEAFF
TRBV19	TRBJ2-2	.	TRBD1	TGTGCCAGTAGTATAACAGGGGTTGGGGAGCTGTTTTTT	CASSITGVGELFF
TRBV5-4	TRBJ1-1	.	.	TGTGCCAGCAGCTTGAGTTCGCAGGGTGTACGGACTGAAGCTTTCTTT	CASSLSSQGVRTEAFF
TRBV28	TRBJ1-1	.	TRBD1	TGTGCCAGCAGTTCCAATACAGGGGGTCGGACTGAAGCTTTCTTT	CASSSNTGGRTEAFF
TRBV9	TRBJ2-3	.	.	TGTGCCAGCAGCGTAGGTGGGAGTAGCACAGATACGCAGTATTTT	CASSVGGSSTDTQYF
TRBV5-1	TRBJ2-2	.	TRBD1	TGCGCCAGCAGCTCTACAGGGGCCGCTAACACCGGGGAGCTGTTTTTT	CASSSTGAANTGELFF
TRBV6-1	TRBJ1-1	.	.	TGTGCCAGCAGTGAAGGGCGGGGGCGAGACACTGAAGCTTTCTTT	CASSEGRGRDTEAFF
TRBV19	TRBJ2-3	.	TRBD1	TGTGCCAGTAGTGGGACAGGGAGCACAGATACGCAGTATTTT	CASSGTGSTDTQYF
TRBV5-3	TRBJ2-5	.	TRBD1	TGTGCCAGAAGTACAGGACAGGGGAAGGAAGAGACCCAGTACTTC	CARSTGQGKEETQYF
TRBV28	TRBJ2-3	.	TRBD2	TGTGCCAGCAGTTTAAAACTAGCGGGAACGGATACGCAGTATTTT	CASSLKLAGTDTQYF
TRBV11-2	TRBJ2-7	.	.	TGTGCCAGCAGCCCTATTAAAGGCAGGAGGGCGGACGAGCAGTACTTC	CASSPIKGRRADEQYF
TRBV7-3	TRBJ2-2	.	.	TGTGCCAGCAGCTCCCAGGGGAAGAAAACCGGGGAGCTGTTTTTT	CASSSQGKKTGELFF
TRBV7-2	TRBJ2-7	.	TRBD2	TGTGCCAGCAGCTTAGATCTAGCGGCTACCTACGAGCAGTACTTC	CASSLDLAATYEQYF
TRBV28	TRBJ2-1	.	.	TGTGCCAGCAGCAAAGGGGCGACTTGGAATGAGCAGTTCTTC	CASSKGATWNEQFF
TRBV5-8	TRBJ1-1	few	TRBD1	TGTGCCAGCAGCTACAGGGGGCAGGCCACTGAAGCTTTCTTT	CASSYRGQATEAFF
TRBV7-3	TRBJ2-5	.	TRBD2	TGTGCCAGCAGCCCCCTGGCGGGGGGGCGGGAGACCCAGTACTTC	CASSPLAGGRETQYF
TRBV29-1	TRBJ2-1	few	TRBD2	TGCAGCACCGGGACTAGCGGGATCAATGAGCAGTTCTTC	CSTGTSGINEQFF
TRBV29-1	TRBJ2-7	.	TRBD2	TGCAGCGCTACCTCAGTAGCGGGAGGGCCGGGTGAGCAGTACTTC	CSATSVAGGPGEQYF
TRBV28	TRBJ2-7	.	.	TGTGCCAGCAGTTCACAGGGTTCCTACGAGCAGTACTTC	CASSSQGSYEQYF
TRBV9	TRBJ2-5	few	TRBD1	TGTGCCAGCAGCGGGGGGACAGCCCAACAAGAGACCCAGTACTTC	CASSGGTAQQETQYF
TRBV19	TRBJ2-2	few	TRBD1	TGTGCCAGTAGTATGGTACAGGGGGTGAGGACCGGGGAGCTGTTTTTT	CASSMVQGVRTGELFF
TRBV4-1	TRBJ2-7	few	.	TGCGCCAGCAGCCAAGGGACAGCTTCCTTCGAGCAGTACTTC	CASSQGTASFEQYF
TRBV27	TRBJ2-7	.	.	TGTGCCAGCTCCGCCGGGGGCTACGAGCAGTACTTC	CASSAGGYEQYF
TRBV5-6	TRBJ2-7	.	TRBD2	TGTGCCAGCAGCTTGCTCGGGGAGGGCGAGCAGTACTTC	CASSLLGEGEQYF
TRBV6-6	TRBJ2-5	.	.	TGTGCCAGCAGTCGAGTGCCGTACCAAGAGACCCAGTACTTC	CASSRVPYQETQYF